The present T cell receptor beta chain was sequenced within a study of OX40 agonist ivuxolimab in advanced cancers. In the study overall: Therapy given before enrollment (anti-PD-1, anti-PD-L1 or anti-CTLA-4) was allowed, and around 41% had some. Overall study results and limits: CD4+ and CD8+ blood T cells expanded clonally by week 6 at 0.1 to 3.0 mg/kg. In the expanded peripheral T cells, antigen specificity was never determined.

This table comes from immunoSEQ multiplex PCR, and its TCRdb copy is limited to in-frame clones, with some not included. The repertoire holds roughly 76,000 clones, 90% to 95% seen once, with about 2% in the top ten. Germline V lookup: CDR1 KGHSH, CDR2 LQKENI. Trimming stripped 3 bases from V and 0 bases from J, with 12 bases between. This CDR3 contains 15 residues. Only one count was recorded for this clone. As yet, its antigen is unknown. The clonotype was recovered from an adult with an advanced solid tumor such as melanoma, head and neck, liver or kidney cancer. The V call is TRBV18, the J call TRBJ2-7; the D gene could be TRBD1 or TRBD2 (5 bases each). Material: CD4+ or CD8+ T cells sorted from blood, obtained in a trial of the OX40 agonist ivuxolimab. CDR3 region: CASSPGVGTSYEQYF. As DNA, the CDR3 is TGTGCCAGCTCACCGGGAGTTGGGACCTCCTACGAGCAGTACTTC.